This TCR beta chain was identified in a study of beta chain features in type 1 diabetes. Study-wide findings and caveats: The influence of HLA type on TCRB rearrangement stayed undetermined. There was a moderate but significant shortening of TCRB CDR3s in all four CD4+ subsets of Type 1 diabetes patients.

The isolated RNA, all of it, was reverse transcribed, so expressed TCRB transcripts were what got sequenced. The data were produced by immunoSEQ multiplex PCR, yet TCRdb's version contains in-frame clones alone and is incomplete. The profile shows around 100,000 clones, 28% of them singletons. Trimming stripped 5 bases from V and 1 base from J, with 16 bases between. The CDR3 length is 16 residues. The germline CDR1 and CDR2 sequences are SGHNT and YENEEA. As to this clone: The antigen remains unidentified.

The chain combines TRBV11-3 with TRBJ2-3, with TRBD2 as a possible D gene (6 bases). The clonotype originates from a woman in her late teens or twenties with type 1 diabetes. The specimen was central memory CD4+ T cells from blood. The CDR3 DNA sequence: TGTGCCAGCAGCCCGGGGGTGGGGGGACGCACAGATACGCAGTATTTT. Its translation: CASSPGVGGRTDTQYF.